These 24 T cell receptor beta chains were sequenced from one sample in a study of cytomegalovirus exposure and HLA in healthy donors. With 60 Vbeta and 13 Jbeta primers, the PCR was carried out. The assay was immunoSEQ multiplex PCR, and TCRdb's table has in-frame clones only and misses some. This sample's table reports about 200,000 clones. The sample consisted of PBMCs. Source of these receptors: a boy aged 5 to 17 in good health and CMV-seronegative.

The CDR3 region is CASSQVGTGWDEQYF. The CDR3 DNA sequence: TGCGCCAGCAGCCAAGTCGGGACAGGGTGGGACGAGCAGTACTTC. The chain recombines TRBV4-1 with TRBJ2-7; 9 bases fit TRBD1. V trimming: 1 base; J trimming: 5 bases; junction bases outside the gene matches: 6. Germline CDR1 is MGHRA and CDR2 is YSYEKL. The CDR3 length is 15 residues.

The CDR3 DNA reads TGTGCCAGTAGTTACGGAGGCACCGGGGAGCTGTTTTTT. This translates into CASSYGGTGELFF. The chain employs TRBV19 and TRBJ2-2; possible D gene TRBD2, 5 bases. The CDR3 is made up of 13 amino acids. Germline lookup yields CDR1 LNHDA and CDR2 SQIVND (reference sequence). Trimming stripped 5 bases from V and 4 bases from J, with 8 bases between.

CDR3 loop: CASSIVYHNEQFF. Here the CDR3 DNA reads TGTGCCAGTAGTATCGTCTATCACAATGAGCAGTTCTTC. The V gene is TRBV19, the J gene TRBJ2-1; D is unclear. This CDR3 has 13 residues. Trimming cost V 3 bases and J 5 bases, with 8 bases left between them. The germline V gene encodes CDR1 LNHDA and CDR2 SQIVND (reference sequence).

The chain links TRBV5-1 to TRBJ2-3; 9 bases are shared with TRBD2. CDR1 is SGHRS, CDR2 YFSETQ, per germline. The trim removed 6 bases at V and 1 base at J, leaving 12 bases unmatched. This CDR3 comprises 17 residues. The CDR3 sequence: CASNARSGGLRTDTQYF. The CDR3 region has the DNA TGCGCCAGCAATGCTCGGAGCGGGGGGTTACGCACAGATACGCAGTATTTT.

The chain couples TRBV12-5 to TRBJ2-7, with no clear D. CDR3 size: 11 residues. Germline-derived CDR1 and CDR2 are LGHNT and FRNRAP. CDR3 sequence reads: CASFSSYEQYF. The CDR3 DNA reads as TGTGCCTCTTTCAGCTCCTACGAGCAGTACTTC.

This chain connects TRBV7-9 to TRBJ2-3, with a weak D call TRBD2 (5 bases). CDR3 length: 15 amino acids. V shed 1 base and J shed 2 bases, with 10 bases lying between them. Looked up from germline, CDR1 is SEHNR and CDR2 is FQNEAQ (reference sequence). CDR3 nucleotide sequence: TGTGCCAGCAGCTTAGTTGGTCTAGCCACAGATACGCAGTATTTT. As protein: CASSLVGLATDTQYF. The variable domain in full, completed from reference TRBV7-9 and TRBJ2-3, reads DTGVSQNPRHKITKRGQNVTFRCDPISEHNRLYWYRQTLGQGPEFLTYFQNEAQLEKSRLLSDRFSAERPKGSFSTLEIQRTEQGDSAMYLCASSLVGLATDTQYFGPGTRLTVL.

CDR3 nucleotides: TGTGCCAGCAGCTACTCGGGACAGTCGAGCACTGAAGCTTTCTTT. It yields the protein CASSYSGQSSTEAFF. This chain joins TRBV11-3 and TRBJ1-1, with 7 bases identical to TRBD1. Germline-derived CDR1 and CDR2 are SGHNT and YENEEA. The V segment lost 4 bases and the J segment 4 bases; nucleotides outside the gene matches: 9. This CDR3 is built from 15 residues. The whole variable domain, filled in from reference TRBV11-3 and TRBJ1-1, reads EAGVVQSPRYKIIEKKQPVAFWCNPISGHNTLYWYLQNLGQGPELLIRYENEEAVDDSQLPKDRFSAERLKGVDSTLKIQPAELGDSAVYLCASSYSGQSSTEAFFGQGTRLTVV.

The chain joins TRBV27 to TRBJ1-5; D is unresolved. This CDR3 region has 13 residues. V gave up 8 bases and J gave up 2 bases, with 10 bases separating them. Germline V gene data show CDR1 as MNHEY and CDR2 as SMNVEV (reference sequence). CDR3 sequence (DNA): TGTGCCAGCTCTGGAGGAGGCAATCAGCCCCAGCATTTT. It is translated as CASSGGGNQPQHF.

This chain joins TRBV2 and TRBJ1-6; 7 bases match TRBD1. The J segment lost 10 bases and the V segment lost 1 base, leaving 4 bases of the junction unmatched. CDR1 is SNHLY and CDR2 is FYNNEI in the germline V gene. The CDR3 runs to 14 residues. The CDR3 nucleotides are TGTGCCAGCAGTGAAGGGGTCAGGGGGTCACCCCTCCACTTT. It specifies CASSEGVRGSPLHF. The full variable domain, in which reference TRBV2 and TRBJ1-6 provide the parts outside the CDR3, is EPEVTQTPSHQVTQMGQEVILRCVPISNHLYFYWYRQILGQKVEFLVSFYNNEISEKSEIFDDQFSVERPDGSNFTLKIRSTKLEDSAMYFCASSEGVRGSPLHFGNGTRLTVT.

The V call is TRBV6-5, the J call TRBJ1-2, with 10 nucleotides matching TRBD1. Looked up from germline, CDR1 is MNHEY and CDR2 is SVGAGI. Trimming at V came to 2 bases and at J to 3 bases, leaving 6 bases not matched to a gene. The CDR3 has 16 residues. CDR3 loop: CASSYGTGDRDYGYTF. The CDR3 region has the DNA TGTGCCAGCAGTTACGGGACAGGGGATCGGGACTATGGCTACACCTTC.

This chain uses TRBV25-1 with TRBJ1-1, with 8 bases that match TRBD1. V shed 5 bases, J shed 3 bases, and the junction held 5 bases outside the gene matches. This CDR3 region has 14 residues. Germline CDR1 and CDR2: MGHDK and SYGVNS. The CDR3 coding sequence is TGTGCCAGCAGTTTACAGGGGGAGGACACTGAAGCTTTCTTT. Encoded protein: CASSLQGEDTEAFF. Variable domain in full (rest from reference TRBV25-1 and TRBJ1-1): EADIYQTPRYLVIGTGKKITLECSQTMGHDKMYWYQQDPGMELHLIHYSYGVNSTEKGDLSSESTVSRIRTEHFPLTLESARPSHTSQYLCASSLQGEDTEAFFGQGTRLTVV.

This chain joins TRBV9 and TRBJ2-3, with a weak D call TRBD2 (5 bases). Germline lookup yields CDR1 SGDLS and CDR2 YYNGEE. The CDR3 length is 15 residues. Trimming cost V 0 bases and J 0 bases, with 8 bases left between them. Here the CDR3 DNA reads TGTGCCAGCAGCGTAGTGGGAGCTAGCACAGATACGCAGTATTTT. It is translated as CASSVVGASTDTQYF.

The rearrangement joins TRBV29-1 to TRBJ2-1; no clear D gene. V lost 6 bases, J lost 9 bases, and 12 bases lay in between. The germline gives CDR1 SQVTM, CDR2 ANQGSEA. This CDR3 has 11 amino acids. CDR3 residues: CSVARGSEQFF. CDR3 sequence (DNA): TGCAGCGTCGCGCGCGGCAGTGAGCAGTTCTTC.

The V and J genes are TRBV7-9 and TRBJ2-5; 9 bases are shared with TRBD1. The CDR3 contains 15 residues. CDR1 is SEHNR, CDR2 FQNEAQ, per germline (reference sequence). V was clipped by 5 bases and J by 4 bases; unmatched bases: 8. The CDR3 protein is CASSRGQGVGETQYF. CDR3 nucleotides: TGTGCCAGCAGCAGGGGACAGGGAGTCGGAGAGACCCAGTACTTC.

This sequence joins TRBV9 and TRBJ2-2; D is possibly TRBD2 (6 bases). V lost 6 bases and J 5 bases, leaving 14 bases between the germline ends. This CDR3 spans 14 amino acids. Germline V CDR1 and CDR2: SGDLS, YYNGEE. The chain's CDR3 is CASTKGAGTGELFF. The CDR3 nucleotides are TGTGCCAGCACCAAGGGTGCGGGGACCGGGGAGCTGTTTTTT.

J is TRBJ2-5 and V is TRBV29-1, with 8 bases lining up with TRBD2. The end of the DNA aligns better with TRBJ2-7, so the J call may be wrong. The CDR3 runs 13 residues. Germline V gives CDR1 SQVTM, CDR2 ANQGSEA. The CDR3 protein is CSVAGTSSYEQYF. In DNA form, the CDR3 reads TGCAGCGTAGCAGGGACTAGCTCCTACGAGCAGTACTTC.

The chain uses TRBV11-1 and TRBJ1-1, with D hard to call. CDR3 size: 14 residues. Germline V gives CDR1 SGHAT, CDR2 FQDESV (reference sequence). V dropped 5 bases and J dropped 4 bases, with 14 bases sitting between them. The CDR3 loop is CASSPGVSGTEAFF. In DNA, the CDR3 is TGTGCCAGCAGCCCCGGGGTATCGGGCACTGAAGCTTTCTTT.

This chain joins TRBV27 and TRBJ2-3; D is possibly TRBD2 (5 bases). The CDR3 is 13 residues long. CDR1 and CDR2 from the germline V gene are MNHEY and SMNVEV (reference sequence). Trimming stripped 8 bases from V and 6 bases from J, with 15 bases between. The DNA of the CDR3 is TGTGCCAGCCGGGGAACTAGGGTCGATACGCAGTATTTT. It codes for CASRGTRVDTQYF.

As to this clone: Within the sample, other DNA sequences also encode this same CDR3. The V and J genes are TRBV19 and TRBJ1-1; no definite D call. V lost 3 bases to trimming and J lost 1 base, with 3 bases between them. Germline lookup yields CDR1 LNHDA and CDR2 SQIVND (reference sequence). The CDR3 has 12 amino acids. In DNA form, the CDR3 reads TGTGCCAGTAGTATTCAGAACACTGAAGCTTTCTTT. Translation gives CASSIQNTEAFF.

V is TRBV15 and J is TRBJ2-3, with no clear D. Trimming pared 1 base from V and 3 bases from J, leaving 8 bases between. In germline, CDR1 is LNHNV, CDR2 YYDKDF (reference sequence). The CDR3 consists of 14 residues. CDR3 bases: TGTGCCACCAGCAGAGTGTTCCAGACAGATACGCAGTATTTT. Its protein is CATSRVFQTDTQYF. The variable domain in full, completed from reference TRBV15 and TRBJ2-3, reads DAMVIQNPRYQVTQFGKPVTLSCSQTLNHNVMYWYQQKSSQAPKLLFHYYDKDFNNEADTPDNFQSRRPNTSFCFLDIRSPGLGDTAMYLCATSRVFQTDTQYFGPGTRLTVL.

The CDR3 DNA sequence: TGTGCCAGCAGCCGGCTACTGATCGGGACAGGGGGCATCTCTGGGGCCAACGTCCTGACTTTC. This encodes CASSRLLIGTGGISGANVLTF. The rearrangement links TRBV14 to TRBJ2-6; 12 bases agree with TRBD1. This CDR3 region has 21 residues. J lost 0 bases, V lost 4 bases, and 13 bases had no gene match. Germline loops: CDR1 SGHDN, CDR2 FVKESK. Looking up the rest from reference TRBV14 and TRBJ2-6 gives the full variable domain: EAGVTQFPSHSVIEKGQTVTLRCDPISGHDNLYWYRRVMGKEIKFLLHFVKESKQDESGMPNNRFLAERTGGTYSTLKVQPAELEDSGVYFCASSRLLIGTGGISGANVLTFGAGSRLTVL.

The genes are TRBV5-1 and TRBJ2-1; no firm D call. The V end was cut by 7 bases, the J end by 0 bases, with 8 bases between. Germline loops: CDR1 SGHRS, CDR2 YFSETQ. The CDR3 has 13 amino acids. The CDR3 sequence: CASRRSSYNEQFF. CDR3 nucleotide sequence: TGCGCCAGCCGCAGAAGCTCCTACAATGAGCAGTTCTTC. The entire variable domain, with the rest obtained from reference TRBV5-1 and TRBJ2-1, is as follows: KAGVTQTPRYLIKTRGQQVTLSCSPISGHRSVSWYQQTPGQGLQFLFEYFSETQRNKGNFPGRFSGRQFSNSRSEMNVSTLELGDSALYLCASRRSSYNEQFFGPGTRLTVL.

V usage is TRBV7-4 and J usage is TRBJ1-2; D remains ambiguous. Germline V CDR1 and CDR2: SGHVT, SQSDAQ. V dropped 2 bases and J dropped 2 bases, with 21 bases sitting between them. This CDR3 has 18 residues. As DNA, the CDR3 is TGTGCCAGCAGCTTATCTAAGAGAAGGGAGGAGGAAAACTATGGCTACACCTTC. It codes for CASSLSKRREEENYGYTF. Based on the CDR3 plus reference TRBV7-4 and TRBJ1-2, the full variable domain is GAGVSQSPRYKVAKRGRDVALRCDSISGHVTLYWYRQTLGQGSEVLTYSQSDAQRDKSGRPSGRFSAERPERSVSTLKIQRTEQGDSAVYLCASSLSKRREEENYGYTFGSGTRLTVV.

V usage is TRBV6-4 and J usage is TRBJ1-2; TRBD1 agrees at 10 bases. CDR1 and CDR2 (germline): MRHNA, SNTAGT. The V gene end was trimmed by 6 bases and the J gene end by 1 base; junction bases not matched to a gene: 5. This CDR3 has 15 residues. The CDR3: CASSSGQGINYGYTF. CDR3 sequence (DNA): TGTGCCAGCAGCTCGGGACAGGGGATTAACTATGGCTACACCTTC.